These 2 T cell receptor beta chains originate from one sample sequenced in a study of blood T cell repertoires in COVID-19. Produced via immunoSEQ multiplex PCR; TCRdb's table is partial and in-frame only. The table lists roughly 380,000 clones, 85% of them singletons. The sample was peripheral blood. The receptors stem from a woman under 30 with acute or convalescent COVID-19.

V is TRBV19 and J is TRBJ1-2; 7 nucleotides align to TRBD1. V was pared by 3 bases and J by 1 base, with 2 bases of the junction left unmatched. This CDR3 has 14 residues. Looked up from germline, CDR1 is LNHDA and CDR2 is SQIVND (reference sequence). The CDR3 nucleotides read TGTGCCAGTAGTATGAACAGGGGTAACTATGGCTACACCTTC. Its protein product is CASSMNRGNYGYTF.

The V gene is TRBV6-1, the J gene TRBJ1-2, with 7 bases aligning to TRBD1. CDR1 MNHNS and CDR2 SASEGT come from the germline V gene. CDR3 size: 14 residues. The V segment lost 2 bases and the J segment 4 bases; nucleotides outside the gene matches: 4. In DNA, the CDR3 is TGTGCCAGCAGTGAAAGACAGGGAGGCTATGGCTACACCTTC. It yields the protein CASSERQGGYGYTF.